The 20 T cell receptor beta chains listed next were all sequenced from one sample in a study of tumor-infiltrating lymphocytes in primary liver carcinoma. Using a constant-region primer together with ProtoScript II reverse transcriptase, TCR beta cDNA was made from 450 to 600 ng of total RNA. Slightly modified ARM-PCR with three nested multiplex PCR rounds yielded TCR beta libraries. Both of the initial two PCR rounds ran for approximately 10 cycles and employed TRBV1-TRBV30 forward primers alongside a C-beta reverse primer. TCRdb reprocessed the multiplex PCR reads via MiXCR and lists one record per CDR3 protein. The profile shows approximately 300,000 distinct CDR3 sequences, 65% of them singletons. Unsorted whole blood yielded the blood RNA, and germline DNA was also extracted. The sequenced sample consisted of peripheral blood. These TCRs come from a man aged 40-55 years with primary liver carcinoma and hepatitis B virus infection.

With respect to this clonotype: The junction differs from germline at one of its ends, possibly a read error. The rearrangement joins TRBV12-3 or TRBV12-4 to TRBJ2-1; the D gene is possibly TRBD2 (6 bases). This CDR3 has 16 residues. CDR3 sequence reads: CTSGPHRGLAMGEQFF. CDR3 in DNA: TGTACCAGCGGCCCCCACCGAGGGCTAGCGATGGGTGAGCAGTTCTTC.

The gene calls are TRBV10-3 and TRBJ2-7; 8 nucleotides align to TRBD2. Germline lookup yields CDR1 ENHRY and CDR2 SYGVKD. The CDR3 contains 13 residues. With V trimmed by 8 bases and J by 13 bases, 16 bases remained unmatched. The CDR3: CAIGSGSPHVHYF. The DNA of the CDR3 is TGTGCCATCGGGAGCGGGAGCCCCCACGTGCACTACTTC.

The chain joins TRBV6-5 to TRBJ2-7, with unresolved D. Trimming stripped 2 bases from V and 0 bases from J, with 17 bases between. Per the germline V gene, CDR1 is MNHEY and CDR2 is SVGAGI. This CDR3 has 17 residues. The CDR3: CASSYRFDILDSYEQYF. CDR3 DNA: TGTGCCAGCAGTTACCGTTTTGACATACTCGACTCCTACGAGCAGTACTTC.

On this clonotype: A much larger clone is a single base away; this may be a read error. The gene calls are TRBV12-3 or TRBV12-4 and TRBJ2-1; 7 bases are a match to TRBD2. V was pared by 1 base and J by 7 bases, with 4 bases of the junction left unmatched. CDR3 length: 14 amino acids. The CDR3, as DNA: TGTGCCAGCAGTTTAGTGCAGGGACTAAATGAGCAGTTCTTC. Translation gives CASSLVQGLNEQFF.

With regard to this clonotype: A much larger clone lies a single base off, so this may be a read error. This chain joins TRBV6-5 and TRBJ2-3; D call uncertain. The CDR3 is 15 residues long. Germline-derived CDR1 and CDR2 are MNHEY and SVGAGI. CDR3 nucleotide sequence: TGTACCAGCAGTTATGATCTGGTTAAGACAGATACGCAGTATTTT. Translation gives CTSSYDLVKTDTQYF.

On this clonotype itself: A read error may produce the germline difference seen at one junction end. The chain couples TRBV10-3 to TRBJ2-1; TRBD2 is a possible D gene (6 bases). Germline V lookup: CDR1 ENHRY, CDR2 SYGVKD. CDR3 length equals 17 residues. The CDR3 sequence is CAVRPTGSGRFYNEQFF. Here the CDR3 DNA reads TGTGCCGTCAGACCCACCGGAAGCGGGCGGTTTTACAATGAGCAGTTCTTC.

The V and J genes are TRBV5-1 and TRBJ1-1, with 9 bases that match TRBD1. Germline-derived CDR1 and CDR2 are SGHRS and YFSETQ. This CDR3 is built from 14 residues. The J segment lost 5 bases and the V segment lost 1 base, leaving 3 bases of the junction unmatched. The CDR3 DNA is TGCGCCAGCAGCTTGACAGGGGGCTGGACTGAAGCTTTCTTT. It encodes CASSLTGGWTEAFF. Filled out from reference TRBV5-1 and TRBJ1-1, the complete variable domain reads KAGVTQTPRYLIKTRGQQVTLSCSPISGHRSVSWYQQTPGQGLQFLFEYFSETQRNKGNFPGRFSGRQFSNSRSEMNVSTLELGDSALYLCASSLTGGWTEAFFGQGTRLTVV.

In its sample, this clonotype was seen once. A much larger clone differs by one base, so this may be a read error. The chain carries TRBV10-3 and TRBJ2-1, with 7 bases identical to TRBD2. CDR3 length: 18 amino acids. V lost 9 bases, J lost 2 bases, and 19 bases stayed unmatched. CDR1 is ENHRY, CDR2 SYGVKD, per germline. Here the CDR3 DNA reads TGTGCCATGAGGAGGGGAGTAGCGGGTGGTTCCGCCTACAATGAGCAGTTCTTC. Protein sequence: CAMRRGVAGGSAYNEQFF.

A note on this clonotype: Germline and junction disagree at one end, which may indicate a read error. The chain combines TRBV6-1 with TRBJ1-1; D might be TRBD1 (5 bases). The CDR3 has 14 amino acids. The germline gives CDR1 MNHNS, CDR2 SASEGT. The CDR3 DNA follows: TGTGCCACCCGGCTTAGACGGGGGAACGCTGAAGCTTTCTTT. Its protein product is CATRLRRGNAEAFF.

This clonotype has at least ten counts. The V call is TRBV6-5, the J call TRBJ2-1; 10 bases match TRBD2. CDR3 length: 15 amino acids. V shed 4 bases and J 9 bases; nucleotides not matched to a gene: 9. Germline V gives CDR1 MNHEY, CDR2 SVGAGI. CDR3 bases: TGTGCCAGCAGTTCGAGGACTAGCGGTTGGAGTGAGCAGTTCTTC. Its protein product is CASSSRTSGWSEQFF.

Remarks on this clonotype: A much larger clonotype is one base distant, so this may be a read error. CDR3 bases: TGTGCCATACAGGGAAGTGAGTACGAGCAGTACTTC. Translated: CAIQGSEYEQYF. This chain links TRBV6-2 or TRBV6-3 with TRBJ2-7, with D possibly matching TRBD1 (6 bases). V lost 10 bases, J lost 4 bases, and 14 bases lay in between. Germline V gene data show CDR1 as MNHEY and CDR2 as SVGEGT. This CDR3 is 12 amino acids long.

This clonotype was found a few times. This may arise from a read error, as a much more abundant clone is one base away. The chain combines TRBV29-1 with TRBJ1-2; 7 positions agree with TRBD1. V shed 6 bases, J shed 2 bases, and the junction held 15 bases outside the gene matches. Per germline, CDR1 SQVTM and CDR2 ANQGSEA. The CDR3 length is 16 residues. CDR3 in amino acids: CSVDPRQEDRNYGYTF. CDR3 DNA sequence: TGCAGCGTCGACCCCCGACAGGAGGACAGGAACTATGGCTACACCTTC.

A note on this clonotype: One base away lies a much larger clone, so this may be a sequencing read error. This chain joins TRBV6-2 or TRBV6-3 and TRBJ2-1, with D possibly being TRBD1 (7 bases). The length of the CDR3 is 15 residues. Germline lookup yields CDR1 MNHEY and CDR2 SVGEGT. Trimming removed 5 bases from V and 4 bases from J, with 15 bases in between. The DNA for the CDR3 is TGTGCCAGCAGTGGAGGGGGACAGAGATACAATGAGCAGTTCTTC. As protein: CASSGGGQRYNEQFF.

Worth noting for this clonotype: A read error may produce the germline difference seen at one junction end. V and J are TRBV11-1 and TRBJ1-5; 9 bases line up with TRBD1. The germline V gene encodes CDR1 SGHAT and CDR2 FQDESV (reference sequence). The CDR3 extends over 14 amino acids. CDR3 bases: TGTGCCAGCAGAGGGGACAGGGTATATCAGCCCAAGCATTTT. Its translation: CASRGDRVYQPKHF.

The chain links TRBV5-1 to TRBJ2-1; TRBD1 aligns across 10 bases. CDR3 length: 16 residues. Looked up from germline, CDR1 is SGHRS and CDR2 is YFSETQ. V trimming: 2 bases; J trimming: 7 bases; junction bases outside the gene matches: 9. The CDR3 DNA is TGCGCCAGCAGCTTTTTTGGGACAGGGGCGAGAAATGAGCAGTTCTTC. Encoded protein: CASSFFGTGARNEQFF.

The chain joins TRBV6-7 to TRBJ2-7; the D is unclear. TRBV6-7 is recorded as an ORF, its role being uncertain. Trimming cost V 2 bases and J 9 bases, with 23 bases left between them. The CDR3 is 16 residues long. The CDR3 DNA sequence: TGTGCCAGCAGTTACGGAATGAACAATACATACCACGTGCAGTACTTC. Protein product: CASSYGMNNTYHVQYF.

The chain carries TRBV5-1 and TRBJ2-4; D possibly corresponds to TRBD2 (5 bases). The CDR3 is made up of 13 amino acids. CDR1 and CDR2 from the germline V gene are SGHRS and YFSETQ. Trimming left V 4 bases short and J 3 bases short, with 8 bases between. CDR3 in amino acids: CASSRDGKNIQYF. CDR3 in DNA: TGCGCCAGCAGCCGGGATGGCAAAAACATTCAGTACTTC.

Comment on this clonotype: One junction end does not reproduce the germline sequence, and a read error may be involved. V and J are TRBV6-6 and TRBJ1-2; D might be TRBD1 (5 bases). The CDR3 is 13 amino acids. CDR1 and CDR2 (germline): MNHNY, SVGAGI (reference sequence). This CDR3 is CTSSNLGPDGYTF. Written as DNA, the CDR3 is TGTACCAGCAGTAACTTGGGGCCGGATGGCTACACCTTC.

Regarding this clonotype: Since the CDR3 does not end with the conserved phenylalanine or tryptophan, this likely comes from a read error. The V gene is TRBV6-5, the J gene TRBJ1-1; D is perhaps TRBD1 (5 bases). Per the germline V gene, CDR1 is MNHEY and CDR2 is SVGAGI. This CDR3 comprises 15 residues. V was cut by 8 bases and J by 2 bases, with 18 bases left in between. CDR3: CASGWGFTPNTEAFL. For the CDR3, the DNA is TGTGCCAGCGGTTGGGGGTTCACACCTAACACTGAAGCTTTCCTT.

For this clonotype: A junction end diverges from the germline sequence, so it may reflect a read error. The chain has TRBV6-6 and TRBJ1-3; D ambiguous. The CDR3 has 14 residues. CDR1 MNHNY and CDR2 SVGAGI come from the germline V gene (reference sequence). CDR3 residues: CTSSYSESGNAIYF. CDR3 coding DNA: TGTACCAGCAGTTACTCGGAATCTGGAAACGCCATATATTTT.